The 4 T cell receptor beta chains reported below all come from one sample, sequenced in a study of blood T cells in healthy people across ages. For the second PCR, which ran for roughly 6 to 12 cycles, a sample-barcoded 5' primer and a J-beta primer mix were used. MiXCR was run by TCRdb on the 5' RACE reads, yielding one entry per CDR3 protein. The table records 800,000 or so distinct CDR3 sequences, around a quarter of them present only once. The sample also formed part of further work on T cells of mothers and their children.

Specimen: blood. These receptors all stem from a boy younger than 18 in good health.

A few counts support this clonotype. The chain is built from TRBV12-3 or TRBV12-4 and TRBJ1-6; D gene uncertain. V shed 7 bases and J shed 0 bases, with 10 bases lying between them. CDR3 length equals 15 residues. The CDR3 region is CASTLWSSYNSPLHF. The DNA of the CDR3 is TGTGCCAGCACCCTTTGGAGCTCCTATAATTCACCCCTCCACTTT.

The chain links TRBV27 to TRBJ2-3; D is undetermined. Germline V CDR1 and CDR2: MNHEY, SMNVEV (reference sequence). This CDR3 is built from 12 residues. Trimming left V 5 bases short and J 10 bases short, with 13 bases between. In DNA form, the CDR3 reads TGTGCCAGCAGTAACACGCCCATTGCGCAGTATTTT. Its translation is CASSNTPIAQYF.

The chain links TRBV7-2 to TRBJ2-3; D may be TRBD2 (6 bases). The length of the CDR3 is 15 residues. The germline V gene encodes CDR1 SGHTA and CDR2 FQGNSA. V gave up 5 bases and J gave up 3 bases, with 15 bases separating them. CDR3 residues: CASSRNSGGTDTQYF. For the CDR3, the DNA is TGTGCCAGCAGCCGAAATAGCGGTGGTACAGATACGCAGTATTTT. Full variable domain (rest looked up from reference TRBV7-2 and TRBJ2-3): GAGVSQSPSNKVTEKGKDVELRCDPISGHTALYWYRQSLGQGLEFLIYFQGNSAPDKSGLPSDRFSAERTGGSVSTLTIQRTQQEDSAVYLCASSRNSGGTDTQYFGPGTRLTVL.

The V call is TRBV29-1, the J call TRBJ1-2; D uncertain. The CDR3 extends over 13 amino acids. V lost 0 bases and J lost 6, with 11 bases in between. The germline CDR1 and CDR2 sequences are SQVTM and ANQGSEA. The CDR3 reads CSVEDHGSDGYTF. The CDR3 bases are TGCAGCGTTGAAGATCACGGTTCGGATGGCTACACCTTC.